Here is one T cell receptor (beta chain) with its context. The study ran its PCR with 60 Vbeta and 13 Jbeta primers. Sequencing was performed with immunoSEQ multiplex PCR; in TCRdb, only in-frame clones are kept and a portion is missing. The table includes 200,000 or so clones, under 90% detected once. This sample was included in a study of cytomegalovirus exposure and HLA in healthy donors. Germline V gives CDR1 ENHRY, CDR2 SYGVKD. V lost 8 bases and J 1 base, leaving 20 bases between the germline ends. The CDR3 runs to 16 residues. This clonotype was obtained from a boy aged 2-15 years in good health and CMV-seronegative. The chain is built from TRBV10-3 and TRBJ1-2, with D perhaps TRBD1 (6 bases). Sample: PBMCs. The CDR3 protein is CAIHDGQTYLNYGYTF. The CDR3 coding sequence is TGTGCCATCCACGATGGACAGACCTACCTTAACTATGGCTACACCTTC.